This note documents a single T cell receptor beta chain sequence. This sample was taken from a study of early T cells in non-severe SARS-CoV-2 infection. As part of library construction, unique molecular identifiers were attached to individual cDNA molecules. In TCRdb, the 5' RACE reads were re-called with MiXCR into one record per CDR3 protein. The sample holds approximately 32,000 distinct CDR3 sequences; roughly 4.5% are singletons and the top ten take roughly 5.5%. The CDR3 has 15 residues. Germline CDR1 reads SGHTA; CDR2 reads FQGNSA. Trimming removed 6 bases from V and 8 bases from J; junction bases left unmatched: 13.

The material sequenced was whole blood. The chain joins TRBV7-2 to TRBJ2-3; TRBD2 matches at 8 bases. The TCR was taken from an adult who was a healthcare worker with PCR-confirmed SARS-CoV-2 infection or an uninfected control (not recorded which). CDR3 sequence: CASRPPGGARGTQYF. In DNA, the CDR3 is TGTGCCAGCAGACCTCCCGGGGGGGCGAGAGGTACGCAGTATTTT.